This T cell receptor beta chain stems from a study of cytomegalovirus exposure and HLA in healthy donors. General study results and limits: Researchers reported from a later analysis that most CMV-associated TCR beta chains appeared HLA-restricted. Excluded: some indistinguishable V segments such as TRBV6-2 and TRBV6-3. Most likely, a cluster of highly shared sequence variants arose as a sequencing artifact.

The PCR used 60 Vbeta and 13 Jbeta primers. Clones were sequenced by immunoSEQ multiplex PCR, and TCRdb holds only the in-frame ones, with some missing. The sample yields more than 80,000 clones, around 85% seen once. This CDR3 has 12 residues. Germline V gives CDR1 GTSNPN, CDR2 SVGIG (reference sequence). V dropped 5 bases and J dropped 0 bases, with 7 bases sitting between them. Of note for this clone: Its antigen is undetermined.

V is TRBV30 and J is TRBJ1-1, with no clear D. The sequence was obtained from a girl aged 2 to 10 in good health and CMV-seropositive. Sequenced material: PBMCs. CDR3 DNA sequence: TGTGCCTGGTCGGTTATGAACACTGAAGCTTTCTTT. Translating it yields CAWSVMNTEAFF.